Below are 11 T cell receptor beta chains sequenced from a single sample in a study of blood T cell repertoires in COVID-19. Only in-frame clones appear in the TCRdb table, and some are missing; sequencing was by immunoSEQ multiplex PCR. This sample has about 250,000 clones, with under 85% found just once. The sample comprised peripheral blood. Source of these receptors: a human donor with COVID-19, enrolled during active disease. The donor label of this sample is uncertain.

This clone was observed many times. The chain combines TRBV7-2 with TRBJ1-4, with TRBD1 matching 11 bases. The CDR3 runs 16 residues. CDR1 is SGHTA and CDR2 is FQGNSA in the germline V gene. The trim removed 5 bases at V and 7 bases at J, leaving 9 bases unmatched. The DNA of the CDR3 is TGTGCCAGCAGCCCGCAGTCCGGGACAGGGGGTGAAAAACTGTTTTTT. Translated: CASSPQSGTGGEKLFF.

The V call is TRBV6-5, the J call TRBJ1-1, with 9 bases fitting TRBD1. The CDR3 loop spans 14 amino acids. Unmatched junction bases numbered 6, after V lost 6 bases and J lost 4 bases. Germline values: CDR1 MNHEY, CDR2 SVGAGI. In DNA, the CDR3 is TGTGCCAGCAGAGCTCCGGGACAGGGCACTGAAGCTTTCTTT. Translation: CASRAPGQGTEAFF.

The chain combines TRBV9 with TRBJ1-2; D uncertain. CDR1 is SGDLS and CDR2 is YYNGEE in the germline V gene. V was shortened by 6 bases and J by 2 bases, with 17 bases between the two germline ends. There are 15 residues in the CDR3. The CDR3 loop reads CASTPLVGGNYGYTF. The CDR3 DNA is TGTGCCAGCACCCCCTTGGTGGGAGGGAACTATGGCTACACCTTC.

This clone has only one observation. V gene TRBV25-1 combines with J gene TRBJ1-2; 7 bases map to TRBD1. CDR3 length: 14 amino acids. Germline trimming cut 3 bases from V and 5 bases from J; bases unmatched to any gene: 6. CDR1 is MGHDK, CDR2 SYGVNS, per germline. CDR3 residues: CASSEPGTEYGYTF. CDR3 bases: TGTGCCAGCAGTGAGCCCGGGACAGAGTATGGCTACACCTTC.

This rearrangement joins TRBV9 to TRBJ2-1, with D tentatively TRBD1 (7 bases). Germline V gives CDR1 SGDLS, CDR2 YYNGEE. The ends were cut back, 4 bases at V and 2 bases at J, with 13 bases in the middle. CDR3 size: 15 residues. CDR3 nucleotide sequence: TGTGCCAGCAGCCCCAGGGGGGAACCCTACAATGAGCAGTTCTTC. Residues: CASSPRGEPYNEQFF.

Concerning this clone: The sample carries other DNA sequences with the same CDR3. The V gene is TRBV28, the J gene TRBJ2-3, with 10 nucleotides matching TRBD2. V shed 5 bases, J shed 4 bases, and the junction held 0 bases outside the gene matches. This CDR3 spans 13 amino acids. From germline, CDR1 is MDHEN and CDR2 SYDVKM. The DNA of the CDR3 is TGTGCCAGCAGTCTAGCGGGAGCAGATACGCAGTATTTT. It codes for CASSLAGADTQYF.

The count of this clone is one. The V gene is TRBV9, the J gene TRBJ1-4; tentative D call: TRBD1 (6 bases). Trimming stripped 3 bases from V and 8 bases from J, with 14 bases between. CDR3 size: 14 residues. Germline-derived CDR1 and CDR2 are SGDLS and YYNGEE. In DNA form, the CDR3 reads TGTGCCAGCAGCGCGCAGGGGTTGGACGAAAAACTGTTTTTT. Translation gives CASSAQGLDEKLFF. Full variable domain (outside the CDR3, taken from reference TRBV9 and TRBJ1-4): DSGVTQTPKHLITATGQRVTLRCSPRSGDLSVYWYQQSLDQGLQFLIQYYNGEERAKGNILERFSAQQFPDLHSELNLSSLELGDSALYFCASSAQGLDEKLFFGSGTQLSVL.

V gene TRBV9 combines with J gene TRBJ2-7; D is uncertain. CDR3 length equals 15 residues. Germline V gives CDR1 SGDLS, CDR2 YYNGEE. The V gene lost 0 bases and the J gene lost 6 bases, with 16 bases spanning the gap. In nucleotides, the CDR3 is TGTGCCAGCAGCGTAGATTTAGACTCTGCGTCCGAGCAGTACTTC. Protein sequence: CASSVDLDSASEQYF.

This chain connects TRBV19 to TRBJ2-1; TRBD2 agrees at 8 bases. CDR3 length: 14 residues. Per the germline V gene, CDR1 is LNHDA and CDR2 is SQIVND (reference sequence). V shed 2 bases and J 5 bases; nucleotides not matched to a gene: 2. The CDR3 protein is CASSITLADNEQFF. CDR3 nucleotide sequence: TGTGCCAGTAGTATAACACTAGCGGACAATGAGCAGTTCTTC.

The V call is TRBV12-3 or TRBV12-4, the J call TRBJ1-1; possibly TRBD1 for D (5 bases). With 3 bases removed from V and 3 bases from J, the gap between germline ends came to 8 bases. The CDR3 totals 13 residues. CDR3 residues: CASSLGRDTEAFF. In DNA, the CDR3 is TGTGCCAGCAGTTTGGGCAGGGACACTGAAGCTTTCTTT.

The chain recombines TRBV6-5 with TRBJ1-2; TRBD1 aligns across 7 bases. The junction had 6 bases not matched to a gene; V was cut back by 5 bases and J by 12 bases. The CDR3 extends over 11 amino acids. CDR1 is MNHEY, CDR2 SVGAGI, per germline. CDR3 nucleotides: TGTGCCAGCAGTCAGACAGGGTCGAACACCTTC. Translating gives CASSQTGSNTF.